This T cell receptor beta chain was captured by sequencing in a study of regulatory T cells in long-lasting Graves disease (dated by TCRdb to the early 2020s). As for the study more broadly: Patients with newly diagnosed Graves' disease had been on antithyroid drugs for under 3 months. Persistent Graves' disease patients were compared with newly diagnosed Graves' disease patients by peripheral blood TCR sequencing and RNA sequencing. The study was registered as a clinical trial and conducted in China. A total of 33 samples underwent TCR sequencing, from around 13 patients with persistent Graves' disease and 20 or so patients with newly diagnosed Graves' disease.

In the paper's terms, the time point label means: newly diagnosed GD, antithyroid drugs for less than 3 months. For both TCR sequencing and RNA sequencing, RNA was extracted from PBMCs in TRIzol. The diagnosis of Graves' disease was made according to American Thyroid Association guidelines. The patients came from an endocrinology department in Xi'an, China. From each patient, 8 to 10 milliliters of peripheral blood was collected into an EDTA anticoagulant tube. PBMCs were isolated by Ficoll Paque Plus density gradient separation without further T cell sorting. An Agilent 2100 Bioanalyzer and agarose gel were used to check RNA quality, while a NanoDrop 2000 measured RNA concentration. Points on this clonotype: Its antigen is not yet known. No base qualities exist here, and no much larger clone lies one base off it.

Libraries were built with multiplex PCR. TCRdb lists the instrument as Illumina HiSeq 4000. CDR3 regions were amplified by Arm-PCR with iRepertoire HTBI primers to construct TCR beta libraries. PCR products were gel purified before sequencing. As for how the authors treated the data: Across samples, 55 to 80 TRBV and 13 to 15 TRBJ segments were identified and used for gene usage analysis of CDR3 amino acid clonotypes. COPE and FqMerger were used to merge the filtered high-quality paired reads into contigs. Contigs were aligned with BLAST to IMGT TRBV, TRBD and TRBJ reference genes, and CDR3 was defined per IMGT. Any clonotype with a frequency above 0.1% was counted as a highly expanded clone. Shannon entropy served as the measure of repertoire diversity, while the Gini coefficient captured V-J evenness. Clonotypes shared by more than one individual were considered public. TCRdb reprocessed the public reads (quality trimming at Q25 with fastp, clone calling with MiXCR) and kept in-frame beta chains. Here each entry gathers all rows of one CDR3 protein and keeps the most common genes and DNA. The V and J calls and clone size come from TCRdb's table, not from the authors' own analysis. The sample includes 360,000 or so distinct CDR3 sequences, with about 11% observed a single time. About 20% of the sample is in the top ten clones.

The paper as a whole reports these results and caveats: Persistent disease showed preferential use of TRBV28, TRBJ1-2 and TRBJ2-5, whereas newly diagnosed disease favored TRBV20-1 and TRBJ2-1. Compared with newly diagnosed patients, patients with persistent Graves' disease had lower TCR Shannon entropy and fewer highly expanded clones, which suggests clonal expansion. Persistent patients shared more public clonotypes among themselves (more than 2,500) than newly diagnosed patients did (about 1,000). The study examined only peripheral blood because the primary lesion, thyroid tissue, could not be accessed. The small sample size was acknowledged by the authors as a limitation that may reduce accuracy. Only the TCR beta chain was sequenced and analyzed.

Compared with germline, V lacks 6 bases and J lacks 7 bases; bases without a gene match: 8. Per the germline V gene (reference sequence), SEHNR is the CDR1 and FQNEAQ is the CDR2. From cysteine to phenylalanine, the CDR3 is 13 amino acids long. Only the CDR3 DNA stays, 39 bases, in frame from base 1. These records were also assigned to another study, of T cells in Graves' hyperthyroidism and ophthalmopathy. As that second study puts it: A patient counted as having stable Graves' hyperthyroidism if no progression to ophthalmopathy occurred over 18 months of follow-up. Hyperthyroidism patients were newly diagnosed, had a disease duration of under 2 months, and were aged 18 to 65 years. Patients with uncontrolled infections, other autoimmune diseases, pregnancy or lactation were excluded. Diagnoses were based on clinical symptoms, serum thyroxine and TRAb, thyroid ultrasound and orbital computed tomography. For the first round of RT-PCR on the TCR CDR3, the HTBI primer set was used together with the Qiagen OneStep RT-PCR kit. Most expanded thyroid clonotypes (frequency above 0.001) were also found in blood, which suggests that blood repertoires may mirror thyroid immune responses. A 13 V-J signature model separated ophthalmopathy from stable hyperthyroidism, with approximately 87% sensitivity and 81.08% specificity in cross-validation and 80%/75% in testing. In validation, the model predicted progression to ophthalmopathy with around 71% sensitivity and 72% to 75% specificity, a median of about 6 months before onset. A discovery cohort of about a hundred patients, approximately 45 with Graves' ophthalmopathy and fewer than 65 with stable Graves' hyperthyroidism, was used to find distinguishing TCR V-J signatures. Whether ophthalmopathy could be predicted prospectively was tested in an independent validation cohort made up of roughly 20 hyperthyroidism patients plus 17 patients who later progressed to ophthalmopathy. For training and testing, the 80 to 100 patients in the discovery cohort were randomly divided in a 7:3 ratio. The study also compared thyroid tissue and blood T-cell repertoires from more than five Graves' hyperthyroidism patients. After blood sampling, hyperthyroidism patients were treated with methimazole at a starting dose of 30 mg daily, and ophthalmopathy patients were treated with high-dose intravenous methylprednisolone. Libraries were constructed in a second round of multiplex PCR, after which size selection and purification were carried out. Paired-end sequencing of the libraries was performed with 100 bp reads on an Illumina HiSeq2000. Raw data were processed with SOAPnuke, discarding reads with adapters, uncalled bases, mean Phred below 15, or no exact constant-primer or identifier match. High-quality paired reads were merged using COPE v1.2.5, and each unique nucleotide sequence was defined as a clonotype. Clonotypes were aligned to IMGT TRBV, TRBD and TRBJ reference segments using MiTCR v1.1. The analysis was restricted to V-J combinations with a frequency above 0.0001, which together covered about 99% of the repertoires. A TCS score was defined as the ratio between F50 (clonal expansion) and ExV (chaos), using BLOSUM62-based TCRdist between CDR3 peptides within each V-J. Welch's t-statistics and random forest reduced 450 to 600 V-J features to roughly 13, which were used in a naive Bayes classifier (R e1071). Sample size was not statistically predetermined, and investigators were not blinded to group allocation. TCR Vbeta CDR3 sequencing of approximately 140 peripheral blood samples (43 ophthalmopathy, over 70 hyperthyroidism and around 17 progressor patients) is reported in the paper.

This clonotype originated in a woman in her late teens or twenties with Graves disease. Donor details come from another sample of the same person, matched by shared clones. Source: peripheral blood mononuclear cells (PBMCs), taken at new diagnosis, from a patient treated with antithyroid drugs. The receptor chain draws on TRBV7-9 and TRBJ1-1, with 7 middle bases fitting TRBD1. The DNA sequence reads TGTGCCAGCAGGCCCCCCGGACAGGATGAAGCTTTCTTT. Protein translation: CASRPPGQDEAFF.